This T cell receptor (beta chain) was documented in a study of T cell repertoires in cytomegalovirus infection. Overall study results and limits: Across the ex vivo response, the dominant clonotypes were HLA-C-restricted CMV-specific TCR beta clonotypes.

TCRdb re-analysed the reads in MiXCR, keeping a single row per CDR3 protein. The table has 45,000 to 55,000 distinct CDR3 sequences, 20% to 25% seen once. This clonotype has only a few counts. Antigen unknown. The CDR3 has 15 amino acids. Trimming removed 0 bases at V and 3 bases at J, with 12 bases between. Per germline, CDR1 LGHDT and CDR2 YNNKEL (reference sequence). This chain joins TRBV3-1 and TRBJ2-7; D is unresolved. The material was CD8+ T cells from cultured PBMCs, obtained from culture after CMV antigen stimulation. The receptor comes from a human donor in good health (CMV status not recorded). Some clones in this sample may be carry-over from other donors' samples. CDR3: CASSQDNSNHYEQYF. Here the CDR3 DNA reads TGTGCCAGCAGCCAAGACAACAGCAATCACTACGAGCAGTACTTC.